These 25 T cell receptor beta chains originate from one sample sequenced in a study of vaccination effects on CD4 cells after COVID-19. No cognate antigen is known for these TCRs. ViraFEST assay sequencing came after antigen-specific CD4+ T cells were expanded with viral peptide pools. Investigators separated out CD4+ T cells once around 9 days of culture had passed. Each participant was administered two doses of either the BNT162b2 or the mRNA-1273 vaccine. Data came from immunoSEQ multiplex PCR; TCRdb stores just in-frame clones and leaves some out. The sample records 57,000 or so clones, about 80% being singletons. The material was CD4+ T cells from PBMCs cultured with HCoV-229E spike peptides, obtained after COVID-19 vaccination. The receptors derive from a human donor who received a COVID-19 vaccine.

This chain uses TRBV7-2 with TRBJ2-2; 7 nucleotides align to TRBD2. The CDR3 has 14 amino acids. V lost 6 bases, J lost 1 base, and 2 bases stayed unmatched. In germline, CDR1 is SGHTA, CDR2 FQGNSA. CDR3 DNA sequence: TGTGCCAGCAGACCGGGGGGGAACACCGGGGAGCTGTTTTTT. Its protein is CASRPGGNTGELFF.

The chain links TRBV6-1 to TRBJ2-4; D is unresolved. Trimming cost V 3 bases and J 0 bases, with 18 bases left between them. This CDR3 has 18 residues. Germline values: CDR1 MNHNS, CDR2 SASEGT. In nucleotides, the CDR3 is TGTGCCAGCAGTGATGGTAGACCCGGGCCTCTAGCCAAAAACATTCAGTACTTC. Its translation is CASSDGRPGPLAKNIQYF.

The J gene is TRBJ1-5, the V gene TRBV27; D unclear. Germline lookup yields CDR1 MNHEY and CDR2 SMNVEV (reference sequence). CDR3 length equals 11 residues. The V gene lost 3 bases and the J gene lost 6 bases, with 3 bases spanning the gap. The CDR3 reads CASSFGQPQHF. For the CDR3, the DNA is TGTGCCAGCAGTTTCGGTCAGCCCCAGCATTTT.

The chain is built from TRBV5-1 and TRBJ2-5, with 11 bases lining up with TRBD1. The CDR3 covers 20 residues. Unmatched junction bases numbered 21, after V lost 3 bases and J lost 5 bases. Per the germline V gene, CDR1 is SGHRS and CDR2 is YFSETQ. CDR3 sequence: CASSWGQGGRLAERKETQYF. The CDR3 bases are TGCGCCAGCAGCTGGGGACAGGGGGGAAGACTAGCGGAGAGGAAGGAGACCCAGTACTTC. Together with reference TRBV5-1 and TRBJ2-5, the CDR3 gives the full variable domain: KAGVTQTPRYLIKTRGQQVTLSCSPISGHRSVSWYQQTPGQGLQFLFEYFSETQRNKGNFPGRFSGRQFSNSRSEMNVSTLELGDSALYLCASSWGQGGRLAERKETQYFGPGTRLLVL.

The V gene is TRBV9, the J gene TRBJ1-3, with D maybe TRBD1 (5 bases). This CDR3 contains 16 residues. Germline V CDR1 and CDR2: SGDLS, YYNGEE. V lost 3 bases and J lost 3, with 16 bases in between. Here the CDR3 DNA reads TGTGCCAGCAGCGCAGACGTCGGACACGGTGGAAACACCATATATTTT. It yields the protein CASSADVGHGGNTIYF. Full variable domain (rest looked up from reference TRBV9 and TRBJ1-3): DSGVTQTPKHLITATGQRVTLRCSPRSGDLSVYWYQQSLDQGLQFLIQYYNGEERAKGNILERFSAQQFPDLHSELNLSSLELGDSALYFCASSADVGHGGNTIYFGEGSWLTVV.

Here the CDR3 reads CASSPGRADTQYF. For the CDR3, the DNA is TGCGCCAGCAGCCCCGGAAGGGCAGATACGCAGTATTTT. The rearrangement uses TRBV4-1 and TRBJ2-3; D remains ambiguous. The CDR3 loop spans 13 amino acids. The V and J ends lost 4 bases and 4 bases respectively, with 9 bases between them. The V gene's germline CDR1 is MGHRA and CDR2 YSYEKL.

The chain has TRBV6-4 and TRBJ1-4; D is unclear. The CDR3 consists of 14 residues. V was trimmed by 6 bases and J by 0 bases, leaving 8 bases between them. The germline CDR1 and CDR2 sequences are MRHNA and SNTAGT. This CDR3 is CASRRSATNEKLFF. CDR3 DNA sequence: TGTGCCAGCAGACGGAGTGCAACTAATGAAAAACTGTTTTTT.

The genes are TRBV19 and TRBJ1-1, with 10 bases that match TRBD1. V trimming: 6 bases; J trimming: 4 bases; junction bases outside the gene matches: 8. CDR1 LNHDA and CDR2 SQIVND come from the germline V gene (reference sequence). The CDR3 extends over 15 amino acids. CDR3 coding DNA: TGTGCCAGTAGGGGGACAGGGGAGGGATTCACTGAAGCTTTCTTT. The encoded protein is CASRGTGEGFTEAFF.

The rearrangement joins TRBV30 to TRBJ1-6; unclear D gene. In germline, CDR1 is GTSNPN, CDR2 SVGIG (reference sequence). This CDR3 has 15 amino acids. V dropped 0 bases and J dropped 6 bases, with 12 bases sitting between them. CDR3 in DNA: TGTGCCTGGAGTGTACACCCTACTTCTAATTCACCCCTCCACTTT. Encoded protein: CAWSVHPTSNSPLHF. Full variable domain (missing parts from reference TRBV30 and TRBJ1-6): SQTIHQWPATLVQPVGSPLSLECTVEGTSNPNLYWYRQAAGRGLQLLFYSVGIGQISSEVPQNLSASRPQDRQFILSSKKLLLSDSGFYLCAWSVHPTSNSPLHFGNGTRLTVT.

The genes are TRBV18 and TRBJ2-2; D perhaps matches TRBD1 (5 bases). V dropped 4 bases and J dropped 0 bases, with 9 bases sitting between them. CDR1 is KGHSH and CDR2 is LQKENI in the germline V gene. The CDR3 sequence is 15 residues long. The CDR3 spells CASSQLTANTGELFF. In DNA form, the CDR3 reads TGTGCCAGCTCACAACTGACAGCGAACACCGGGGAGCTGTTTTTT.

This chain's CDR3 is CATSAAGANVLTF. CDR3 nucleotide sequence: TGTGCCACCAGTGCCGCTGGGGCCAACGTCCTGACTTTC. The chain carries TRBV24-1 and TRBJ2-6; no firm D call. CDR1 is KGHDR, CDR2 SFDVKD, per germline. This CDR3 region has 13 residues. V dropped 5 bases and J dropped 2 bases, with 3 bases sitting between them.

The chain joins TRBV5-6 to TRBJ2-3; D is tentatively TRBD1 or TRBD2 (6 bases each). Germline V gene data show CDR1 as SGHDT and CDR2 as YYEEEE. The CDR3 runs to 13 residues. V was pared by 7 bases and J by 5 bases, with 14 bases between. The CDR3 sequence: CASATRGQDTQYF. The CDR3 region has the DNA TGTGCCAGCGCGACGCGGGGACAAGATACGCAGTATTTT.

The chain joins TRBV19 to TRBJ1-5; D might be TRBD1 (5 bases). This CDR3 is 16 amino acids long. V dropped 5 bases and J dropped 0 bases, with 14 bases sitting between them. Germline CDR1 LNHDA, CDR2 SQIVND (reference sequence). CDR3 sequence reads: CASSQGTGHSNQPQHF. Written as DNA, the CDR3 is TGTGCCAGTAGTCAAGGGACGGGTCATAGCAATCAGCCCCAGCATTTT.

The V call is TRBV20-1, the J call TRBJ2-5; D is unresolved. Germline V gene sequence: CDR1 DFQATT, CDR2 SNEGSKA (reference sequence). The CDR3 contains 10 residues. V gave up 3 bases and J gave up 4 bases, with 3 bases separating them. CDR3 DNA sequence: TGCAGTGCTAGGCGAGAGACCCAGTACTTC. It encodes CSARRETQYF.

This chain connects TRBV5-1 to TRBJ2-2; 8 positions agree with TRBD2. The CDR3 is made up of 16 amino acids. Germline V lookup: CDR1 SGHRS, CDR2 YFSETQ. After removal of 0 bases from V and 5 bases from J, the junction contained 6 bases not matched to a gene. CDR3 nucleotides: TGCGCCAGCAGCTTGGACGGCGGGGGGCGGACCGGGGAGCTGTTTTTT. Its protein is CASSLDGGGRTGELFF.

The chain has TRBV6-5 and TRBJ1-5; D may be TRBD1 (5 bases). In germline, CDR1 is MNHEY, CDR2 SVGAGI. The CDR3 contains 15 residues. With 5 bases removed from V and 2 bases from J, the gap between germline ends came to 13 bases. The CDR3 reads CASSQTDSGNQPQHF. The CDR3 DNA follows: TGTGCCAGCAGTCAAACAGACAGCGGCAATCAGCCCCAGCATTTT.

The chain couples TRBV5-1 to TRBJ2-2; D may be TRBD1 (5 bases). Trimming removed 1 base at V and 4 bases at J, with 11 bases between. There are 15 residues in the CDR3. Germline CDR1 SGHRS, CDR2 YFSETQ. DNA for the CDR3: TGCGCCAGCAGCTTGTTCGCAGGGTCCACCGGGGAGCTGTTTTTT. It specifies CASSLFAGSTGELFF.

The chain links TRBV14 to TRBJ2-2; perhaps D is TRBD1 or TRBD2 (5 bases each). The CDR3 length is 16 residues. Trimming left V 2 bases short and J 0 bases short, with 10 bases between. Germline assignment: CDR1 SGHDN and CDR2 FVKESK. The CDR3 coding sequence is TGTGCCAGCAGCCAACCGGGACGGTCGAACACCGGGGAGCTGTTTTTT. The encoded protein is CASSQPGRSNTGELFF.

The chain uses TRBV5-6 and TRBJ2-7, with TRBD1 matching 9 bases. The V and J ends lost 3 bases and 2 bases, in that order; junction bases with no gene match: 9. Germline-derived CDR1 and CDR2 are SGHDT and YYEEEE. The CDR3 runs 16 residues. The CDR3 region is CASSSAGTGTTYEQYV. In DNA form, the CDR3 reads TGTGCCAGCAGCTCAGCCGGGACAGGGACCACCTACGAGCAGTACGTC.

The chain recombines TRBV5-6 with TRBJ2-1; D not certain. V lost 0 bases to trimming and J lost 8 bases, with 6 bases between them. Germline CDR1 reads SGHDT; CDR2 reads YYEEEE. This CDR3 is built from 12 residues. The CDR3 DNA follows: TGTGCCAGCAGCTTGGTCGGCGATGAGCAGTTCTTC. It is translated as CASSLVGDEQFF.

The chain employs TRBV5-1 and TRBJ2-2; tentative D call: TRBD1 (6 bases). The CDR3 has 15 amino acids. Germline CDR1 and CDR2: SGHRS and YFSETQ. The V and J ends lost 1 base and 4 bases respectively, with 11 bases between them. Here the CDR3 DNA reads TGCGCCAGCAGCTTGACAGGGACGGGCACCGGGGAGCTGTTTTTT. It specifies CASSLTGTGTGELFF.

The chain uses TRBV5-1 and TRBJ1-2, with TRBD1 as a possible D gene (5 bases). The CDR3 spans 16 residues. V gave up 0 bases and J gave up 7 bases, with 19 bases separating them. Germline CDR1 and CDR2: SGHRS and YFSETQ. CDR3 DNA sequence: TGCGCCAGCAGCTTGGGGTCCGGGACGGTCTCTGGTGGCTACACCTTC. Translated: CASSLGSGTVSGGYTF.

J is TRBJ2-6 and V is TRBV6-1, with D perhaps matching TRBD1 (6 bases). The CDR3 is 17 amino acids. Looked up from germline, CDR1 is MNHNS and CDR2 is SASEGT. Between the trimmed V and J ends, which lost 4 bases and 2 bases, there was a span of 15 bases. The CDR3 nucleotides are TGTGCCAGCAGTGGCAAACAGGGTTCGGCTGGGGCCAACGTCCTGACTTTC. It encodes CASSGKQGSAGANVLTF.

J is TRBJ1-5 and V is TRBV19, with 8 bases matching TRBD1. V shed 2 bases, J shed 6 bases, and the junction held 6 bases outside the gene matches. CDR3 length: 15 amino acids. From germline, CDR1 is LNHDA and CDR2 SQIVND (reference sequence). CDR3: CASSIPGQGRQPQHF. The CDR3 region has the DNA TGTGCCAGTAGTATACCCGGACAGGGTCGTCAGCCCCAGCATTTT.

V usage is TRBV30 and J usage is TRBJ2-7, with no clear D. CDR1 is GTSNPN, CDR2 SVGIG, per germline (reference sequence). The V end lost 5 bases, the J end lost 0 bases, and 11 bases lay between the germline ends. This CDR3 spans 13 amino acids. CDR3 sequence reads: CAWASGFSYEQYV. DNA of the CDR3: TGTGCCTGGGCTTCAGGTTTCTCCTACGAGCAGTACGTC.